This T cell receptor (beta chain) was captured in a study of shared clonotypes between healthy human individuals. The CDR3 loop spans 15 amino acids. Germline CDR1 is LNHDA and CDR2 is SQIVND (reference sequence). The V end lost 2 bases, the J end lost 2 bases, and 13 bases lay between the germline ends. Naive CD8 cells lacked CD45RO and underwent positive selection for CCR7, leaving out terminally differentiated effector memory CD45RA+ cells. Produced via immunoSEQ multiplex PCR; TCRdb's table is partial and in-frame only. The repertoire consists of 2 million or so clones, with over 85% occurring once and the leading ten covering roughly 1.1%.

The specimen was naive CD8+ T cells sorted from blood. The chain has TRBV19 and TRBJ2-7; TRBD2 is a possible D gene (6 bases). The sequence came from a young man in good health. CDR3 amino acids: CASSILLGTPYEQYF. CDR3 coding DNA: TGTGCCAGTAGTATACTACTTGGGACTCCCTACGAGCAGTACTTC.